This T cell receptor beta chain was profiled in a study of T cells in Graves' hyperthyroidism and ophthalmopathy. Germline trimming cut 4 bases from V and 4 bases from J; bases unmatched to any gene: 17. The CDR3 consists of 18 residues. CDR1 and CDR2 (germline): MGHRA, YSYEKL. The investigators amplified TCR beta CDR3 regions from RNA transcripts. The HTBI primer set served for first-round RT-PCR of the TCR CDR3. TCRdb reanalysed the multiplex PCR reads using MiXCR and keeps one entry per CDR3 protein. The sample lists about 250,000 distinct CDR3 sequences, approximately 20% seen once, with roughly 60% in the top ten. Regarding this clonotype: The antigen is not known.

General observations from the study: The model forecast ophthalmopathy, anticipating it by a median about six months before onset.

Sample: blood. The chain combines TRBV4-1 with TRBJ1-1, with 8 bases identical to TRBD1. This clonotype was obtained from a man aged 25 to 40 with Graves' ophthalmopathy. The CDR3 is CASSLVAPETGEVTEAFF. The CDR3 region has the DNA TGCGCCAGCAGCCTCGTTGCCCCCGAGACAGGGGAGGTCACTGAAGCTTTCTTT.